The entry that follows covers one T cell receptor beta chain sequence. This specimen belongs to a study of blood T cell repertoires in COVID-19. The ends lost 1 base at V and 8 bases at J; junction bases unmatched: 5. CDR1 and CDR2 (germline): SGHRS, YFSETQ. The CDR3 runs to 13 residues. The data were produced by immunoSEQ multiplex PCR, yet TCRdb's version contains in-frame clones alone and is incomplete. The data contain 200,000 to 300,000 clones, 85% to 90% of them seen just once; the ten biggest clones take up roughly 3.6%. This clonotype was obtained from a woman in her thirties or forties with acute or convalescent COVID-19. The chain couples TRBV5-1 to TRBJ1-2, with 7 bases fitting TRBD1. Sequenced: peripheral blood. This chain's CDR3 is CASSLTGTEGYTF. The DNA for the CDR3 is TGCGCCAGCAGCTTGACCGGGACAGAGGGCTACACCTTC.